The table lists the clone carrying this TCR beta chain with many counts. The antigen is not known. The sample belongs to a study of regulatory T cells in long-lasting Graves disease. Across the whole study: Positive TSH receptor antibodies alongside over 5 years of antithyroid drugs were what marked Graves' disease as persistent.

Arm-PCR of CDR3 regions and iRepertoire HTBI primers were used to build TCR beta libraries. Each CDR3 protein gets one entry after TCRdb re-called the multiplex PCR reads with MiXCR. This table holds under 500,000 distinct CDR3 sequences, 20% found once. Trimming removed 2 bases from V and 8 bases from J, with 15 bases in between. There are 15 residues in the CDR3. Time point of the sample: persistent/refractory GD, antithyroid drugs over 5 years with positive TRAb. Researchers made the TCR library from RNA that was extracted from PBMCs. Study observations and caveats: Public clonotype sharing was higher in persistent than newly diagnosed patients. Persistent disease exhibited a predilection for TRBV28, TRBJ1-2 and TRBJ2-5.

Here the sequenced sample was peripheral blood mononuclear cells (PBMCs), taken when the disease was refractory, from a patient treated with antithyroid drugs. The TCR sequence derives from a female donor with Graves disease. The V call is TRBV12-3 or TRBV12-4, the J call TRBJ1-4; possible D gene TRBD1, 5 bases. This CDR3 reads CASSLSAAGGEKLFF. CDR3 nucleotides: TGTGCCAGCAGTTTATCAGCCGCGGGGGGGGAAAAACTGTTTTTT.